The 29 T cell receptor beta chains in this list originate from one sample, sequenced in a study of cytomegalovirus exposure and HLA in healthy donors. In the PCR, 60 Vbeta and 13 Jbeta primers were used. Measured with immunoSEQ multiplex PCR; TCRdb has only the in-frame clones, and not every one. The sample records about 170,000 clones, about 59% being singletons. Sequenced material: PBMCs. The source of these receptors is a man in his forties in good health and CMV-seronegative.

The chain joins TRBV19 to TRBJ2-2; 7 nucleotides agree with TRBD2. Germline V lookup: CDR1 LNHDA, CDR2 SQIVND (reference sequence). After removal of 3 bases from V and 3 bases from J, the junction contained 4 bases not matched to a gene. The CDR3 totals 15 residues. The CDR3 nucleotides read TGTGCCAGTAGTATGGGGGGGTGGGACACCGGGGAGCTGTTTTTT. It codes for CASSMGGWDTGELFF.

The chain employs TRBV7-3 and TRBJ2-2; TRBD2 agrees at 9 bases. Germline V lookup: CDR1 SGHTA, CDR2 FQGTGA. This CDR3 is built from 17 residues. V lost 5 bases to trimming and J lost 0 bases; unmatched junction nucleotides: 7. DNA for the CDR3: TGTGCCAGCAGCAACTTAGCGGGAGAAACGAACACCGGGGAGCTGTTTTTT. This encodes CASSNLAGETNTGELFF.

V gene TRBV2 combines with J gene TRBJ1-5, with TRBD1 as a possible D gene (5 bases). The germline V gene encodes CDR1 SNHLY and CDR2 FYNNEI. This CDR3 has 15 amino acids. V lost 2 bases and J 3 bases, leaving 11 bases between the germline ends. The CDR3 here is CASSEQTALNQPQHF. Written as DNA, the CDR3 is TGTGCCAGCAGTGAACAGACAGCACTCAATCAGCCCCAGCATTTT. Full variable domain (remainder filled in from reference TRBV2 and TRBJ1-5): EPEVTQTPSHQVTQMGQEVILRCVPISNHLYFYWYRQILGQKVEFLVSFYNNEISEKSEIFDDQFSVERPDGSNFTLKIRSTKLEDSAMYFCASSEQTALNQPQHFGDGTRLSIL.

The chain couples TRBV5-4 to TRBJ2-5; maybe TRBD1 (6 bases). Germline V gives CDR1 SGHNT, CDR2 YYREEE (reference sequence). The CDR3 totals 13 residues. Trimming left V 4 bases short and J 3 bases short, with 10 bases between. CDR3 amino acids: CASSRTAEETQYF. In nucleotides, the CDR3 is TGTGCCAGCAGCCGGACAGCCGAAGAGACCCAGTACTTC.

The chain joins TRBV18 to TRBJ2-2; D might be TRBD1 (6 bases). Looked up from germline, CDR1 is KGHSH and CDR2 is LQKENI. The CDR3 has 19 residues. The V end lost 5 bases, the J end lost 0 bases, and 22 bases lay between the germline ends. The CDR3 nucleotides are TGTGCCAGCTCATACCAGGTTGAACAGGGCCCTACGAACACCGGGGAGCTGTTTTTT. Residues: CASSYQVEQGPTNTGELFF.

The chain combines TRBV7-7 with TRBJ2-7, with D perhaps matching TRBD1 (8 bases). Trimming took 5 bases from V and 6 from J, leaving 14 bases between them. The CDR3 is 13 amino acids. The germline V gene has CDR1 SSHAT and CDR2 FNYEAQ (reference sequence). The CDR3 sequence: CASSPDREGEQYF. The CDR3 DNA reads TGTGCCAGCAGCCCGGACAGGGAGGGCGAGCAGTACTTC.

The rearrangement uses TRBV30 and TRBJ2-5; TRBD2 aligns across 11 bases. V trimming: 7 bases; J trimming: 1 base; junction bases outside the gene matches: 5. Germline CDR1 reads GTSNPN; CDR2 reads SVGIG (reference sequence). The CDR3 loop spans 14 amino acids. CDR3 sequence: CASRLAGPQETQYF. Here the CDR3 DNA reads TGTGCCTCTCGACTAGCGGGGCCCCAAGAGACCCAGTACTTC. Supplemented by reference TRBV30 and TRBJ2-5, the full variable domain reads SQTIHQWPATLVQPVGSPLSLECTVEGTSNPNLYWYRQAAGRGLQLLFYSVGIGQISSEVPQNLSASRPQDRQFILSSKKLLLSDSGFYLCASRLAGPQETQYFGPGTRLLVL.

The chain joins TRBV6-5 to TRBJ2-5; no clear D. CDR3 length: 13 residues. The V end was cut by 6 bases, the J end by 4 bases, with 12 bases between. Germline CDR1 MNHEY, CDR2 SVGAGI. CDR3: CASRISGIETQYF. In DNA, the CDR3 is TGTGCCAGCAGAATCTCGGGTATAGAGACCCAGTACTTC.

This clone was counted a single time. The genes are TRBV2 and TRBJ2-1, with 9 positions matching TRBD1. CDR1 SNHLY and CDR2 FYNNEI come from the germline V gene. The V and J ends lost 6 bases and 3 bases, in that order; junction bases with no gene match: 6. This CDR3 has 15 amino acids. CDR3 in DNA: TGTGCCAGCAGAAGGGACAGGGCGAACTACAATGAGCAGTTCTTC. It is translated as CASRRDRANYNEQFF.

This clone was observed a handful of times. The chain carries TRBV28 and TRBJ2-3; the D gene is possibly TRBD2 (6 bases). Germline loops: CDR1 MDHEN, CDR2 SYDVKM. V was pared by 3 bases and J by 1 base, with 14 bases between. The CDR3 consists of 16 residues. For the CDR3, the DNA is TGTGCCAGCAGTTTTGTGGGGGGATCGGGCACAGATACGCAGTATTTT. Translating it yields CASSFVGGSGTDTQYF.

V usage is TRBV25-1 and J usage is TRBJ1-3; perhaps TRBD1 as D (5 bases). The V end lost 4 bases, the J end lost 1 base, and 11 bases lay between the germline ends. CDR3 length: 15 amino acids. Per the germline V gene, CDR1 is MGHDK and CDR2 is SYGVNS. The DNA for the CDR3 is TGTGCCAGCAGTGCGGCAGGGTGGTCTGGAAACACCATATATTTT. Translating it yields CASSAAGWSGNTIYF. Together with reference TRBV25-1 and TRBJ1-3, the CDR3 gives the full variable domain: EADIYQTPRYLVIGTGKKITLECSQTMGHDKMYWYQQDPGMELHLIHYSYGVNSTEKGDLSSESTVSRIRTEHFPLTLESARPSHTSQYLCASSAAGWSGNTIYFGEGSWLTVV.

There are a few counts of this clone. The chain uses TRBV30 and TRBJ1-2; the D gene is possibly TRBD1 (6 bases). The CDR3 extends over 15 amino acids. The germline V gene encodes CDR1 GTSNPN and CDR2 SVGIG (reference sequence). V was trimmed by 4 bases and J by 1 base, leaving 16 bases between them. Here the CDR3 DNA reads TGTGCCTGGACGCCCGGGGGGGCGTTTAACTATGGCTACACCTTC. This translates into CAWTPGGAFNYGYTF.

The rearrangement joins TRBV19 to TRBJ2-2; 10 nucleotides match TRBD2. This CDR3 has 16 residues. Germline V CDR1 and CDR2: LNHDA, SQIVND (reference sequence). V was pared by 11 bases and J by 0 bases, with 9 bases of the junction left unmatched. The CDR3 bases are TGTGCCGTACAGCGGGAGGGGACTGCGAACACCGGGGAGCTGTTTTTT. The encoded protein is CAVQREGTANTGELFF.

This clone has a handful of counts. The chain couples TRBV5-4 to TRBJ1-1; D call uncertain. V was clipped by 0 bases and J by 5 bases, with 11 bases between them. Germline-derived CDR1 and CDR2 are SGHNT and YYREEE (reference sequence). The CDR3 is 14 residues long. The CDR3 DNA follows: TGTGCCAGCAGCTTGGCCGGGAGGGAGACTGAAGCTTTCTTT. It encodes CASSLAGRETEAFF.

The DNA for the CDR3 is TGTGCCAGTAGTCCGCGACGCGGAGACTATGGCTACACCTTC. Encoded protein: CASSPRRGDYGYTF. This sequence joins TRBV19 and TRBJ1-2, with D unclear. The CDR3 consists of 14 residues. CDR1 LNHDA and CDR2 SQIVND come from the germline V gene (reference sequence). V was trimmed by 5 bases and J by 3 bases, leaving 13 bases between them. Looking up the rest from reference TRBV19 and TRBJ1-2 gives the full variable domain: DGGITQSPKYLFRKEGQNVTLSCEQNLNHDAMYWYRQDPGQGLRLIYYSQIVNDFQKGDIAEGYSVSREKKESFPLTVTSAQKNPTAFYLCASSPRRGDYGYTFGSGTRLTVV.

The chain employs TRBV30 and TRBJ2-6; D possibly corresponds to TRBD2 (5 bases). This CDR3 comprises 16 residues. The V gene lost 2 bases and the J gene lost 0 bases, with 11 bases spanning the gap. The V gene's germline CDR1 is GTSNPN and CDR2 SVGIG (reference sequence). The CDR3, as DNA: TGTGCCTGGAGTAGCCGGGGTCTCTCTGGGGCCAACGTCCTGACTTTC. Translating it yields CAWSSRGLSGANVLTF.

The chain is built from TRBV30 and TRBJ2-3, with D tentatively TRBD2 (7 bases). This CDR3 comprises 14 residues. In germline, CDR1 is GTSNPN, CDR2 SVGIG (reference sequence). V lost 3 bases and J lost 2, with 12 bases in between. DNA for the CDR3: TGTGCCTGGAGCAAGGGGGGGGACACAGATACGCAGTATTTT. This encodes CAWSKGGDTDTQYF.

The CDR3 bases are TGTGCCAGCAATACAGCCTCCTACGAGCAGTACTTC. Protein product: CASNTASYEQYF. The rearrangement uses TRBV7-9 and TRBJ2-7; the D is unclear. V lost 7 bases, J lost 0 bases, and 7 bases lay in between. Germline V gene data show CDR1 as SEHNR and CDR2 as FQNEAQ (reference sequence). The CDR3 consists of 12 residues.

This rearrangement joins TRBV2 to TRBJ2-6; D uncertain. Trimming cost V 3 bases and J 0 bases, with 6 bases left between them. Germline V CDR1 and CDR2: SNHLY, FYNNEI. The CDR3 sequence is 15 residues long. This chain's CDR3 is CASSDGDSGANVLTF. Written as DNA, the CDR3 is TGTGCCAGCAGTGACGGTGACTCTGGGGCCAACGTCCTGACTTTC.

The chain has TRBV7-6 and TRBJ2-2; 8 nucleotides line up with TRBD2. Per the germline V gene, CDR1 is SGHVS and CDR2 is FNYEAQ. The CDR3 length is 16 residues. The J segment lost 6 bases and the V segment lost 1 base, leaving 7 bases of the junction unmatched. The CDR3 nucleotides are TGTGCCAGCAGCTTAGGGGCGACTAGCGTGTCCGGGGAGCTGTTTTTT. This sequence encodes CASSLGATSVSGELFF.

This clone was observed a few times. The sample contains more than one DNA sequence encoding this CDR3. V gene TRBV29-1 combines with J gene TRBJ2-5; 7 bases match TRBD1. Unmatched junction bases numbered 4, after V lost 4 bases and J lost 5 bases. This CDR3 comprises 12 residues. Germline CDR1 and CDR2: SQVTM and ANQGSEA. The CDR3 loop is CSVGTGEETQYF. The DNA of the CDR3 is TGCAGCGTTGGTACAGGGGAGGAGACCCAGTACTTC.

The gene calls are TRBV5-4 and TRBJ2-5, with TRBD2 matching 11 bases. This CDR3 spans 16 amino acids. The J segment lost 2 bases and the V segment lost 4 bases, leaving 7 bases of the junction unmatched. Germline V lookup: CDR1 SGHNT, CDR2 YYREEE (reference sequence). CDR3: CASSRLSGGEQETQYF. DNA for the CDR3: TGTGCCAGCAGCCGACTTAGCGGGGGGGAACAAGAGACCCAGTACTTC.

The table lists this clone with a few counts. The CDR3 reads CASSMTSGGTDTQYF. CDR3 DNA: TGTGCCAGCTCTATGACTAGCGGGGGCACAGATACGCAGTATTTT. The rearrangement uses TRBV18 and TRBJ2-3, with TRBD2 identical over 11 bases. With 6 bases clipped from V and 1 base from J, the junction kept 3 bases outside the gene matches. The CDR3 sequence is 15 residues long. Looked up from germline, CDR1 is KGHSH and CDR2 is LQKENI.

The table lists this clone with a few counts. The gene calls are TRBV5-8 and TRBJ2-7; 9 bases agree with TRBD1. Germline V gene sequence: CDR1 SGHTS, CDR2 YDEGEE. The CDR3 totals 14 residues. J gave up 2 bases and V 1 base, and 1 base lay outside the gene matches. The DNA for the CDR3 is TGTGCCAGCAGCTTGCGGACAGGGGCCTACGAGCAGTACTTC. It codes for CASSLRTGAYEQYF.

The chain joins TRBV2 to TRBJ2-7, with TRBD2 identical over 13 bases. The trim removed 6 bases at V and 6 bases at J, leaving 11 bases unmatched. The V gene's germline CDR1 is SNHLY and CDR2 FYNNEI. The CDR3 has 16 residues. The CDR3 DNA reads as TGTGCCAGCAGGGCGCAAACTAGCGGGGGGGCACCCGAGCAGTACTTC. Protein sequence: CASRAQTSGGAPEQYF.

The chain links TRBV28 to TRBJ2-3, with D perhaps matching TRBD1 (6 bases). V lost 5 bases, J lost 4 bases, and 10 bases lay in between. The CDR3 extends over 13 amino acids. CDR1 MDHEN and CDR2 SYDVKM come from the germline V gene. The DNA of the CDR3 is TGTGCCAGCAGTGGACAGTTCCCAGATACGCAGTATTTT. This gives the protein CASSGQFPDTQYF.

This clone appeared a few times. The chain is built from TRBV4-1 and TRBJ1-1, with D hard to call. V lost 0 bases to trimming and J lost 2 bases, with 7 bases between them. The CDR3 sequence is 14 residues long. The germline CDR1 and CDR2 sequences are MGHRA and YSYEKL. CDR3 nucleotide sequence: TGCGCCAGCAGCCAAGATATTTTAAACACTGAAGCTTTCTTT. This encodes CASSQDILNTEAFF.

This clone was recorded a few times. This sequence joins TRBV27 and TRBJ1-1; 8 bases line up with TRBD1. The V gene's germline CDR1 is MNHEY and CDR2 SMNVEV (reference sequence). V was pared by 2 bases and J by 4 bases, with 3 bases of the junction left unmatched. The CDR3 runs 14 residues. CDR3 protein: CASSLQGAFTEAFF. The CDR3 nucleotides read TGTGCCAGCAGTTTACAGGGGGCGTTCACTGAAGCTTTCTTT.

The V gene is TRBV20-1, the J gene TRBJ1-2; TRBD1 is a possible D gene (5 bases). CDR3 size: 11 residues. Germline CDR1 DFQATT, CDR2 SNEGSKA (reference sequence). V was trimmed by 3 bases and J by 4 bases, leaving 6 bases between them. CDR3 in DNA: TGCAGTGCTAGGGGGGGCTATGGCTACACCTTC. Encoded protein: CSARGGYGYTF.